This T cell receptor (beta chain) was recorded in a study of early T cells in non-severe SARS-CoV-2 infection. Study summary: Sequencing used unsorted whole-blood bulk RNA, so chains lack pairing.

The TCR library protocol was used to attach unique molecular identifiers. These identifiers were attached to individual cDNA molecules. TCRdb reanalysed the 5' RACE reads using MiXCR and keeps one entry per CDR3 protein. Found here are tens of thousands of distinct CDR3 sequences, about 4.8% of them singletons; the top ten hold about 6.2%. Study results and limitations: Using VDJdb, the matching emphasized anti-spike CD8 responses while missing private and CD4 specificities.

This clonotype was recorded many times. Its target is unknown. The CDR3 extends over 14 amino acids. The germline CDR1 and CDR2 sequences are MNHNY and SVGAGI (reference sequence). Deletions cut 5 bases from V and 7 bases from J, with 15 bases between. Source material: whole blood. The source of this sequence is an adult who was a healthcare worker with PCR-confirmed SARS-CoV-2 infection or an uninfected control (not recorded which). V and J are TRBV6-6 and TRBJ1-5; possible D gene TRBD1, 5 bases. The CDR3 loop is CASSPDSSHQPQHF. The CDR3 DNA follows: TGTGCCAGCAGTCCAGACAGTTCCCACCAGCCCCAGCATTTT.